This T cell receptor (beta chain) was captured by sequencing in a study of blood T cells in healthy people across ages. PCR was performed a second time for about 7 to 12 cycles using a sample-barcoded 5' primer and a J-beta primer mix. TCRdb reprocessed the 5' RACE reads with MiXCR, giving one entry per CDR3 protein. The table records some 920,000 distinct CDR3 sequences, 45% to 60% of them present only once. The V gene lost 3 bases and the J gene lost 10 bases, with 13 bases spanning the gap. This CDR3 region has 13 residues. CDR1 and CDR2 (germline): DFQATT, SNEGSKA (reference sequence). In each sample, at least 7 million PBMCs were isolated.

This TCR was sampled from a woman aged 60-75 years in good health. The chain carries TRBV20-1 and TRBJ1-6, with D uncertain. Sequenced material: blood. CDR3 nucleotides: TGCAGTGCTAGTGCCGGTCTGGAGTCACCCCTCCACTTT. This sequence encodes CSASAGLESPLHF.